This T cell receptor (beta chain) came from a study of T cell repertoires in aging, cancer and after chemotherapy. Whole-study findings and limits: In each cancer cohort, median generation probability increased across chemotherapy, suggesting thymic output rebounded.

A mixed TRB-A/B primer pool amplified rearranged TRB by multiplex touch-down PCR. TCRdb re-called the multiplex PCR reads with MiXCR, one entry per CDR3 protein. The repertoire has about a thousand distinct CDR3 sequences, more than 12% of them found once; the top ten carry around 9%. CDR1 and CDR2 from the germline V gene are SGHRS and YFSETQ. With termini counted, the CDR3 has 19 amino acids. On this clonotype itself: Its antigen is undetermined. The limits of the CDR3 on the DNA are not certain, so only TCRdb's listed CDR3 is given.

The template was genomic DNA from peripheral blood, not RNA. This sequence was found in a human donor with a solid tumor. The V gene is TRBV5-1, the J gene TRBJ1-5. The sequenced material came from blood. This CDR3 is CATPSAGAGGYACNQPQHF.